These 21 T cell receptor beta chains were all obtained from the same sample, sequenced in a study of T cells in localized non-small cell lung cancer. Clones were read by immunoSEQ multiplex PCR, and TCRdb kept only the in-frame ones, dropping some. The sample holds about 130,000 clones, approximately 88% seen once. The material was peripheral blood, obtained before any cancer treatment. These receptor sequences come from a female donor over 55 with stage I lung adenocarcinoma.

The J gene is TRBJ2-7, the V gene TRBV7-9, with D maybe TRBD1 (6 bases). Trimming pared 2 bases from V and 5 bases from J, leaving 19 bases between. This CDR3 contains 16 residues. Germline V lookup: CDR1 SEHNR, CDR2 FQNEAQ (reference sequence). CDR3 in DNA: TGTGCCAGCAGCTTATTGGGCCGGGGCAGGGGCGACGAGCAGTACTTC. Translating it yields CASSLLGRGRGDEQYF.

The chain has TRBV7-9 and TRBJ2-5; 13 bases fit TRBD2. The CDR3 consists of 16 residues. CDR1 is SEHNR and CDR2 is FQNEAQ in the germline V gene (reference sequence). The V gene end was trimmed by 0 bases and the J gene end by 2 bases; junction bases not matched to a gene: 0. The CDR3 DNA sequence: TGTGCCAGCAGCTTAGCGGGACTAGCGGGACAAGAGACCCAGTACTTC. Translating it yields CASSLAGLAGQETQYF.

J is TRBJ2-1 and V is TRBV9, with D unresolved. Germline loops: CDR1 SGDLS, CDR2 YYNGEE. The CDR3 spans 15 residues. The V gene lost 0 bases and the J gene lost 0 bases, with 7 bases spanning the gap. DNA for the CDR3: TGTGCCAGCAGCGTAGAGATCAGCTCCTACAATGAGCAGTTCTTC. This codes for CASSVEISSYNEQFF.

The rearrangement uses TRBV18 and TRBJ2-7; either TRBD1 or TRBD2 may fit D (5 bases each). The CDR3 consists of 12 residues. Germline CDR1 reads KGHSH; CDR2 reads LQKENI. With 4 bases removed from V and 7 bases from J, the gap between germline ends came to 11 bases. The CDR3 is CASSLGTGEQYF. The CDR3 coding sequence is TGTGCCAGCTCACTAGGGACCGGGGAGCAGTACTTC.

This rearrangement joins TRBV27 to TRBJ1-2, with D possibly TRBD1 on 6 matching bases. CDR1 MNHEY and CDR2 SMNVEV come from the germline V gene (reference sequence). V lost 0 bases to trimming and J lost 8 bases, with 13 bases between them. This CDR3 contains 14 residues. Here the CDR3 DNA reads TGTGCCAGCAGTTTATCAGCAGGGGTAGAGGGCTACACCTTC. This sequence encodes CASSLSAGVEGYTF.

This chain connects TRBV7-9 to TRBJ1-6; the D is unclear. Germline CDR1 and CDR2: SEHNR and FQNEAQ (reference sequence). V lost 3 bases and J 7 bases, leaving 7 bases between the germline ends. The CDR3 sequence is 13 residues long. Here the CDR3 reads CASSLRTNSPLHF. CDR3 bases: TGTGCCAGCAGCTTGAGGACCAATTCACCCCTCCACTTT.

The chain couples TRBV9 to TRBJ2-5; D might be TRBD2 (5 bases). From germline, CDR1 is SGDLS and CDR2 YYNGEE. V was pared by 0 bases and J by 2 bases, with 8 bases between. This CDR3 has 14 amino acids. The CDR3 sequence: CASSVGGLQETQYF. The CDR3 DNA is TGTGCCAGCAGCGTAGGAGGGTTACAAGAGACCCAGTACTTC.

This chain joins TRBV5-1 and TRBJ1-1, with 7 bases aligning to TRBD1. Germline V lookup: CDR1 SGHRS, CDR2 YFSETQ. This CDR3 region has 15 residues. The ends lost 3 bases at V and 1 base at J; junction bases unmatched: 6. This CDR3 reads CASSWDGTANTEAFF. CDR3 in DNA: TGCGCCAGCAGCTGGGACGGGACAGCGAACACTGAAGCTTTCTTT. Full variable domain (missing parts from reference TRBV5-1 and TRBJ1-1): KAGVTQTPRYLIKTRGQQVTLSCSPISGHRSVSWYQQTPGQGLQFLFEYFSETQRNKGNFPGRFSGRQFSNSRSEMNVSTLELGDSALYLCASSWDGTANTEAFFGQGTRLTVV.

V and J are TRBV6-6 and TRBJ2-6; no clear D gene. V lost 4 bases to trimming and J lost 0 bases, with 10 bases between them. CDR3 length equals 16 residues. The germline gives CDR1 MNHNY, CDR2 SVGAGI (reference sequence). The DNA of the CDR3 is TGTGCCAGCAGTTCCAACACCGCCTCTGGGGCCAACGTCCTGACTTTC. This codes for CASSSNTASGANVLTF.

The V and J genes are TRBV6-6 and TRBJ2-7; 8 bases fit TRBD1. The ends lost 7 bases at V and 5 bases at J; junction bases unmatched: 13. The CDR3 has 15 residues. CDR1 and CDR2 from the germline V gene are MNHNY and SVGAGI (reference sequence). The CDR3, as DNA: TGTGCCAGCACTCCCCGCCCGGGACAGGCCAACGAGCAGTACTTC. This sequence encodes CASTPRPGQANEQYF.

CDR3 residues: CASSSSGNSYEQYF. CDR3 sequence (DNA): TGTGCCAGCAGCTCCTCGGGAAATAGCTACGAGCAGTACTTC. The chain recombines TRBV13 with TRBJ2-7, with TRBD2 as a possible D gene (5 bases). The CDR3 is 14 amino acids. In germline, CDR1 is PRHDT, CDR2 FYEKMQ (reference sequence). V lost 4 bases to trimming and J lost 3 bases, with 13 bases between them.

The chain couples TRBV19 to TRBJ1-2, with D unclear. The CDR3 is 12 amino acids. The germline V gene has CDR1 LNHDA and CDR2 SQIVND (reference sequence). V was shortened by 6 bases and J by 7 bases, with 12 bases between the two germline ends. The CDR3 nucleotides read TGTGCCAGTAGGACGGTCCCCACTGGCTACACCTTC. It translates to CASRTVPTGYTF. Filled out from reference TRBV19 and TRBJ1-2, the complete variable domain reads DGGITQSPKYLFRKEGQNVTLSCEQNLNHDAMYWYRQDPGQGLRLIYYSQIVNDFQKGDIAEGYSVSREKKESFPLTVTSAQKNPTAFYLCASRTVPTGYTFGSGTRLTVV.

In the case of this clone: Other DNA sequences in this sample translate to the same CDR3. The chain employs TRBV2 and TRBJ1-5; D not resolved. Between the trimmed V and J ends, which lost 9 bases and 6 bases, there was a span of 12 bases. The length of the CDR3 is 12 residues. Germline CDR1 is SNHLY and CDR2 is FYNNEI. CDR3 in DNA: TGTGCCAGTAGCCTGGGAAGTCAGCCCCAGCATTTT. It is translated as CASSLGSQPQHF.

This chain uses TRBV6-6 with TRBJ2-1, with 12 nucleotides matching TRBD2. The CDR3 runs to 15 residues. Trimming took 10 bases from V and 5 from J; bases not matched to a gene: 9. The germline gives CDR1 MNHNY, CDR2 SVGAGI (reference sequence). CDR3 loop: CATQASGRENNEQFF. The CDR3 DNA sequence: TGTGCCACTCAAGCTAGCGGGAGGGAGAACAATGAGCAGTTCTTC.

J is TRBJ2-4 and V is TRBV7-2, with TRBD2 as a possible D gene (5 bases). The CDR3 spans 14 residues. V shed 8 bases and J shed 5 bases, with 16 bases lying between them. Germline V lookup: CDR1 SGHTA, CDR2 FQGNSA. CDR3 in amino acids: CASARGSGENIQYF. The DNA for the CDR3 is TGTGCCAGCGCTAGAGGGAGTGGGGAAAACATTCAGTACTTC.

The V call is TRBV18, the J call TRBJ2-1; 13 bases agree with TRBD2. This CDR3 spans 16 amino acids. V trimming: 0 bases; J trimming: 7 bases; junction bases outside the gene matches: 3. Per germline, CDR1 KGHSH and CDR2 LQKENI. In nucleotides, the CDR3 is TGTGCCAGCTCACCACCAACTAGCGGGAGGGTTAATGAGCAGTTCTTC. Its translation: CASSPPTSGRVNEQFF.

CDR3 nucleotides: TGTGCCAGCGCCTACGGGGCGAGCACAGATACGCAGTATTTT. Protein sequence: CASAYGASTDTQYF. The chain carries TRBV7-9 and TRBJ2-3; D is possibly TRBD1 or TRBD2 (5 bases each). Germline CDR1 is SEHNR and CDR2 is FQNEAQ (reference sequence). The CDR3 covers 14 residues. V lost 8 bases and J lost 0, with 12 bases in between.

The chain employs TRBV2 and TRBJ2-2; no reliable D call. This CDR3 spans 13 amino acids. V was shortened by 4 bases and J by 0 bases, with 3 bases between the two germline ends. CDR1 and CDR2 from the germline V gene are SNHLY and FYNNEI. The DNA for the CDR3 is TGTGCCAGCAGTGCAGCGAACACCGGGGAGCTGTTTTTT. Protein product: CASSAANTGELFF.

V gene TRBV5-6 combines with J gene TRBJ1-1; 7 bases line up with TRBD1. CDR3 length: 14 residues. Trimming removed 5 bases from V and 2 bases from J; junction bases left unmatched: 6. In germline, CDR1 is SGHDT, CDR2 YYEEEE. The CDR3 nucleotides read TGTGCCAGCAGGGAGACAGGGATAAACACTGAAGCTTTCTTT. As protein: CASRETGINTEAFF.

The rearrangement joins TRBV29-1 to TRBJ2-1; 11 bases fit TRBD2. This CDR3 spans 14 amino acids. V was clipped by 4 bases and J by 10 bases; unmatched bases: 9. Looked up from germline, CDR1 is SQVTM and CDR2 is ANQGSEA. The CDR3 spells CSVGGSGRAEEQFF. The DNA of the CDR3 is TGCAGCGTTGGTGGTAGCGGGAGGGCGGAAGAGCAGTTCTTC.

This rearrangement joins TRBV29-1 to TRBJ2-7; tentative D call: TRBD1 (6 bases). CDR1 and CDR2 (germline): SQVTM, ANQGSEA. The CDR3 extends over 14 amino acids. Trimming pared 0 bases from V and 7 bases from J, leaving 16 bases between. The DNA of the CDR3 is TGCAGCGTTGAAGATCTGAGGGGGTTCAGAGAGCAGTACTTC. Encoded protein: CSVEDLRGFREQYF.